Presented here are 4 T cell receptor beta chains from one specimen sequenced in a study of shared clonotypes between healthy human individuals. TCRdb's copy holds only in-frame clones and misses some; the assay was immunoSEQ multiplex PCR. This repertoire shows 1,500,000 or so clones, roughly 96% found once; its top ten account for approximately 1.1%. The sequencing input was naive CD4+ T cells sorted from blood. Subset specified: CD45RA+ positively selected. Source of these receptors: a man younger than 45 in good health.

The genes are TRBV7-2 and TRBJ1-5, with a possible D match to TRBD1 (5 bases). The CDR3 contains 15 residues. From germline, CDR1 is SGHTA and CDR2 FQGNSA. V was shortened by 3 bases and J by 4 bases, with 13 bases between the two germline ends. The CDR3 nucleotides read TGTGCCAGCAGCTTTATTACAGGAATAAATCAGCCCCAGCATTTT. Its translation: CASSFITGINQPQHF.

The gene calls are TRBV10-3 and TRBJ1-2; TRBD1 matches at 12 bases. Losses at the gene ends were 4 bases for V and 4 bases for J; bases not matched to a gene: 16. In germline, CDR1 is ENHRY, CDR2 SYGVKD. The CDR3 loop spans 19 amino acids. The CDR3 region has the DNA TGTGCCATCAGTGTTACCCGGGACAGGGGGCGCGGGTCTGGCTATGGCTACACCTTC. It specifies CAISVTRDRGRGSGYGYTF.

This chain joins TRBV2 and TRBJ2-7; 8 positions agree with TRBD2. Germline CDR1 SNHLY, CDR2 FYNNEI. The ends lost 1 base at V and 9 bases at J; junction bases unmatched: 11. The length of the CDR3 is 15 residues. The CDR3 sequence is CASSEVVSGIGTQYF. In DNA, the CDR3 is TGTGCCAGCAGTGAAGTGGTTAGCGGGATAGGGACGCAGTACTTC.

The chain employs TRBV6-1 and TRBJ2-3; 9 bases match TRBD2. V trimming: 4 bases; J trimming: 7 bases; junction bases outside the gene matches: 9. The CDR3 length is 15 residues. Per germline, CDR1 MNHNS and CDR2 SASEGT. The CDR3 spells CASSGLAGMGYTQYF. The CDR3 nucleotides read TGTGCCAGCAGTGGTCTAGCGGGAATGGGGTATACGCAGTATTTT.